This T cell receptor (beta chain) was observed in a study of T-cell reconstitution after alpha-beta-depleted transplantation in children. This clonotype was recorded a few times. Its antigen is as yet unknown. Study-wide results and caveats: From newly produced T cells came most of the T-cell counts and diversity one year after transplant.

V was pared by 4 bases and J by 0 bases, with 6 bases of the junction left unmatched. The CDR3 is 16 residues long. Germline V gene sequence: CDR1 MNHEY, CDR2 SVGAGI. Using unique molecular identifiers, the investigators prepared the TCRbeta library. TCRdb reprocessed the PCR reads via MiXCR and lists one record per CDR3 protein. The sample yields about 980,000 distinct CDR3 sequences, around 30% seen once. The chain couples TRBV6-5 to TRBJ2-1; the match to TRBD2 covers 7 bases. This TCR came from a boy under three years old who had a stem cell transplant for SCID, so the T cells may come from the graft donor. The material was PBMCs, mostly from graft donor cells, obtained 360 days after TCRalphabeta/CD19-depleted stem cell transplant. CDR3 residues: CASSSAGLGSYNEQFF. The DNA for the CDR3 is TGTGCCAGCAGTTCAGCGGGGCTCGGCTCCTACAATGAGCAGTTCTTC.